Below, 21 T cell receptor beta chains from the same sample are listed, as sequenced in a study of T-cell memory formation after mild COVID-19. TCRdb reprocessed the 5' RACE reads with MiXCR, giving one entry per CDR3 protein. The repertoire holds nearly 110,000 distinct CDR3 sequences, about 17% seen once, with 28% in the top ten. Input material: PBMCs or a T cell subset sorted from them (not recorded which). These receptors were taken from an adult woman who had mild COVID-19 (a few samples of this study predate the infection). Cell type and time point are not known.

This clonotype was counted between two and nine times. The rearrangement uses TRBV4-1 and TRBJ1-1; 7 nucleotides align to TRBD1. V gave up 2 bases and J gave up 3 bases; unmatched junction bases: 9. CDR3 length: 16 amino acids. The germline CDR1 and CDR2 sequences are MGHRA and YSYEKL. Written as DNA, the CDR3 is TGCGCCAGCAGCCAACTGGTGGACAGGTCGGACACTGAAGCTTTCTTT. The encoded protein is CASSQLVDRSDTEAFF.

The rearrangement links TRBV6-5 to TRBJ2-3; D is possibly TRBD2 (5 bases). Per the germline V gene, CDR1 is MNHEY and CDR2 is SVGAGI. This CDR3 region has 15 residues. The germline V and J ends were trimmed by 0 bases and 3 bases, with 10 bases remaining between them. The CDR3 nucleotides are TGTGCCAGCAGTTACTCCAGAGGGTCGACAGATACGCAGTATTTT. The encoded protein is CASSYSRGSTDTQYF.

This chain uses TRBV13 with TRBJ2-2; the D is unclear. The V gene's germline CDR1 is PRHDT and CDR2 FYEKMQ (reference sequence). Trimming cost V 8 bases and J 1 base, with 14 bases left between them. This CDR3 spans 15 amino acids. The CDR3 bases are TGTGCCAGCGTTAGGGTCGCTGTGAACACCGGGGAGCTGTTTTTT. The encoded protein is CASVRVAVNTGELFF.

The V call is TRBV7-2, the J call TRBJ2-1; 7 nucleotides line up with TRBD2. Trimming cost V 1 base and J 6 bases; bases outside gene matches: 6. Germline CDR1 reads SGHTA; CDR2 reads FQGNSA. CDR3 length: 15 residues. CDR3 in amino acids: CASSLGGGLLNEQFF. The CDR3 bases are TGTGCCAGCAGCTTAGGGGGGGGACTCCTCAATGAGCAGTTCTTC.

This clonotype turned up a few times. V gene TRBV7-6 combines with J gene TRBJ2-2; the match to TRBD2 covers 8 bases. The CDR3 contains 15 residues. CDR1 is SGHVS, CDR2 FNYEAQ, per germline. V lost 5 bases, J lost 4 bases, and 6 bases stayed unmatched. This CDR3 is CASSVGLDRTGELFF. The CDR3 DNA reads TGTGCCAGCAGCGTGGGACTAGACCGCACCGGGGAGCTGTTTTTT.

The chain uses TRBV9 and TRBJ2-1, with TRBD2 identical over 11 bases. Germline V gene sequence: CDR1 SGDLS, CDR2 YYNGEE. The V segment lost 4 bases and the J segment 2 bases; nucleotides outside the gene matches: 5. The CDR3 is made up of 16 amino acids. In DNA, the CDR3 is TGTGCCAGCAGCCTAGCGGGAGGTCCCACCTACAATGAGCAGTTCTTC. This gives the protein CASSLAGGPTYNEQFF.

This clonotype was observed a few times. The chain has TRBV20-1 and TRBJ2-4; the match to TRBD2 covers 16 bases. The junction had 8 bases not matched to a gene; V was cut back by 6 bases and J by 0 bases. Germline V gene lookup returns CDR1 DFQATT and CDR2 SNEGSKA (reference sequence). The CDR3 sequence is 18 residues long. The DNA of the CDR3 is TGCAGTGCCTGGGGACTAGCGGGAGGGGAATTAGCCAAAAACATTCAGTACTTC. Translating it yields CSAWGLAGGELAKNIQYF.

The table lists this clonotype with a few counts. The V gene is TRBV7-9, the J gene TRBJ1-4; no clear D gene. The CDR3 is 15 amino acids. V dropped 2 bases and J dropped 8 bases, with 15 bases sitting between them. Germline V gene lookup returns CDR1 SEHNR and CDR2 FQNEAQ (reference sequence). The CDR3 loop reads CASSLIRAGDEKLFF. The CDR3 DNA sequence: TGTGCCAGCAGCTTAATAAGGGCGGGTGACGAAAAACTGTTTTTT.

The chain couples TRBV4-1 to TRBJ1-2; no clear D. This CDR3 spans 14 amino acids. V lost 0 bases to trimming and J lost 2 bases, with 7 bases between them. In germline, CDR1 is MGHRA, CDR2 YSYEKL. CDR3 sequence: CASSQEWINYGYTF. As DNA, the CDR3 is TGCGCCAGCAGCCAAGAGTGGATAAACTATGGCTACACCTTC.

The chain is built from TRBV12-3 or TRBV12-4 and TRBJ2-7; no clear D gene. This CDR3 is built from 13 residues. V shed 6 bases and J shed 4 bases, with 13 bases lying between them. The chain's CDR3 is CASSPRKTYEQYF. The DNA of the CDR3 is TGTGCCAGCAGCCCCAGAAAGACTTACGAGCAGTACTTC.

The chain uses TRBV11-3 and TRBJ2-3, with D tentatively TRBD1 (7 bases). The CDR3 is 17 residues long. Looked up from germline, CDR1 is SGHNT and CDR2 is YENEEA. The ends were cut back, 4 bases at V and 0 bases at J, with 17 bases in the middle. The CDR3 region has the DNA TGTGCCAGCAGCTGGGGACTGACAGGGCGTAGCACAGATACGCAGTATTTT. Encoded protein: CASSWGLTGRSTDTQYF.

In this sample, this clonotype turned up a few times. This chain links TRBV10-2 with TRBJ1-1; a weak D match, TRBD1 (6 bases). The germline V gene has CDR1 WSHSY and CDR2 SAAADI. Trimming cost V 6 bases and J 2 bases, with 16 bases left between them. This CDR3 contains 15 residues. The CDR3 is CASSSERGFNTEAFF. DNA of the CDR3: TGCGCCAGCAGCTCCGAGAGGGGGTTCAACACTGAAGCTTTCTTT.

This chain connects TRBV7-9 to TRBJ2-1, with 9 bases fitting TRBD2. Per germline, CDR1 SEHNR and CDR2 FQNEAQ (reference sequence). The CDR3 is made up of 17 amino acids. J lost 10 bases, V lost 5 bases, and 18 bases had no gene match. CDR3 sequence reads: CASSPTSGKAYWEEQFF. CDR3 coding DNA: TGTGCCAGCAGCCCGACTAGCGGCAAAGCTTATTGGGAGGAGCAGTTCTTC.

This rearrangement joins TRBV6-2 or TRBV6-3 to TRBJ2-7; no definite D call. In germline, CDR1 is MNHEY, CDR2 SVGEGT. The CDR3 runs to 15 residues. Between the trimmed V and J ends, which lost 7 bases and 4 bases, there was a span of 20 bases. The CDR3 sequence is CASNPFFWFRYEQYF. CDR3 in DNA: TGTGCCAGCAATCCTTTCTTTTGGTTTAGGTACGAGCAGTACTTC.

The chain joins TRBV7-3 to TRBJ2-2, with 10 bases lining up with TRBD2. This CDR3 has 15 residues. Looked up from germline, CDR1 is SGHTA and CDR2 is FQGTGA. Unmatched junction bases numbered 3, after V lost 6 bases and J lost 2 bases. CDR3 protein: CASSTSGVNTGELFF. As DNA, the CDR3 is TGTGCCAGCAGTACTAGCGGGGTTAACACCGGGGAGCTGTTTTTT.

The J gene is TRBJ2-7, the V gene TRBV12-3 or TRBV12-4, with TRBD2 matching over 10 bases. The CDR3 has 15 amino acids. Trimming cost V 6 bases and J 5 bases; bases outside gene matches: 10. DNA of the CDR3: TGTGCCAGCAGCCCAAGCGGGGGGGCTTTACACGAGCAGTACTTC. Amino acids: CASSPSGGALHEQYF.

The gene calls are TRBV10-3 and TRBJ2-3; 11 bases fit TRBD2. The CDR3 consists of 17 residues. Per germline, CDR1 ENHRY and CDR2 SYGVKD. J lost 3 bases, V lost 0 bases, and 5 bases had no gene match. CDR3 protein: CAISESVAGGVTDTQYF. The CDR3 region has the DNA TGTGCCATCAGTGAGTCGGTAGCGGGGGGGGTGACAGATACGCAGTATTTT.

This clonotype has only a few counts. J is TRBJ2-7 and V is TRBV9; D perhaps matches TRBD2 (5 bases). The germline V and J ends were trimmed by 0 bases and 6 bases, with 16 bases remaining between them. The CDR3 is 15 amino acids. Germline V gene sequence: CDR1 SGDLS, CDR2 YYNGEE. CDR3 amino acids: CASSVGGGPGTEQYF. The CDR3 coding sequence is TGTGCCAGCAGCGTAGGCGGCGGGCCGGGTACCGAGCAGTACTTC.

The V gene is TRBV7-8, the J gene TRBJ1-6; D perhaps matches TRBD1 (5 bases). The V end lost 5 bases, the J end lost 7 bases, and 21 bases lay between the germline ends. Per germline, CDR1 SGHVS and CDR2 FQNEAQ. The CDR3 has 17 amino acids. The CDR3 spells CASSNSGRALLNSPLHF. DNA of the CDR3: TGTGCCAGCAGCAATTCGGGGCGGGCCCTGTTGAATTCACCCCTCCACTTT. The complete variable domain, with remaining parts taken from reference TRBV7-8 and TRBJ1-6, reads GAGVSQSPRYKVAKRGQDVALRCDPISGHVSLFWYQQALGQGPEFLTYFQNEAQLDKSGLPSDRFFAERPEGSVSTLKIQRTQQEDSAVYLCASSNSGRALLNSPLHFGNGTRLTVT.

The chain recombines TRBV3-1 with TRBJ2-2, with unresolved D. The germline gives CDR1 LGHDT, CDR2 YNNKEL (reference sequence). V was shortened by 0 bases and J by 7 bases, with 12 bases between the two germline ends. The CDR3 runs 15 residues. This CDR3 is CASSQDQTLLGELFF. In DNA, the CDR3 is TGTGCCAGCAGCCAAGATCAAACTCTTCTCGGGGAGCTGTTTTTT.

V and J are TRBV30 and TRBJ2-7; 9 bases match TRBD1. Germline values: CDR1 GTSNPN, CDR2 SVGIG (reference sequence). CDR3 length: 15 residues. The trim removed 8 bases at V and 3 bases at J, leaving 14 bases unmatched. CDR3 region: CAGGGPGQGDYEQYF. The CDR3 nucleotides are TGTGCCGGTGGTGGTCCGGGACAGGGCGACTACGAGCAGTACTTC.